Listed here are 30 T cell receptor beta chains from one sample, sequenced in a study of T-cell memory formation after mild COVID-19. MiXCR, run by TCRdb on the 5' RACE reads, gives a single entry per CDR3 protein. The data show roughly 240,000 distinct CDR3 sequences, with around 15% seen just once and over 20% held by the top ten. The sequencing input was PBMCs or a T cell subset sorted from them (not recorded which). The origin of the receptors is a man in his late teens or twenties who had mild COVID-19 (a few samples of this study predate the infection). Cell type and time point are not known.

The sample holds a few counts of this clonotype. This chain connects TRBV24-1 to TRBJ2-3; tentatively, D is TRBD2 (5 bases). V lost 3 bases to trimming and J lost 4 bases, with 13 bases between them. The CDR3 runs to 15 residues. Germline CDR1 and CDR2: KGHDR and SFDVKD. The CDR3 DNA sequence: TGTGCCACCAGTGATCAGCACCCGCGGGCAGATACGCAGTATTTT. This translates into CATSDQHPRADTQYF.

The chain is built from TRBV6-2 or TRBV6-3 and TRBJ2-5; perhaps D is TRBD1 or TRBD2 (5 bases each). In germline, CDR1 is MNHEY, CDR2 SVGEGT. The V end was cut by 5 bases, the J end by 5 bases, with 24 bases between. CDR3 length equals 17 residues. CDR3 residues: CASSKGRGPTDRETQYF. CDR3 in DNA: TGTGCCAGCAGTAAGGGCCGGGGCCCGACTGATAGGGAGACCCAGTACTTC.

The CDR3 protein is CASSLAVRGPGEQFF. The CDR3 region has the DNA TGTGCCAGCAGCTTAGCGGTGCGGGGGCCGGGTGAGCAGTTCTTC. The chain combines TRBV7-2 with TRBJ2-1, with D maybe TRBD2 (7 bases). This CDR3 is built from 15 residues. Germline V gene lookup returns CDR1 SGHTA and CDR2 FQGNSA. V lost 0 bases to trimming and J lost 9 bases, with 15 bases between them.

Concerning this clonotype itself: This clone may be a read error of a much larger clone one base away. The CDR3 reads CASSRPGDNEQFF. In nucleotides, the CDR3 is TGCGCCAGCAGCAGACCAGGCGACAATGAGCAGTTCTTC. The chain joins TRBV5-1 to TRBJ2-1; D ambiguous. From germline, CDR1 is SGHRS and CDR2 YFSETQ. CDR3 length equals 13 residues. V was trimmed by 4 bases and J by 5 bases, leaving 10 bases between them.

This chain connects TRBV5-1 to TRBJ1-5; D is undetermined. The CDR3 runs 15 residues. Per germline, CDR1 SGHRS and CDR2 YFSETQ. Trimming cost V 0 bases and J 3 bases, with 10 bases left between them. CDR3 protein: CASSLAPGYNQPQHF. The CDR3, as DNA: TGCGCCAGCAGCTTGGCCCCCGGGTACAATCAGCCCCAGCATTTT.

V and J are TRBV24-1 and TRBJ1-1, with D perhaps TRBD1 (5 bases). The CDR3 has 13 amino acids. Trimming removed 7 bases at V and 3 bases at J, with 11 bases between. CDR1 and CDR2 (germline): KGHDR, SFDVKD. CDR3 protein: CATRSGTDTEAFF. The CDR3 DNA sequence: TGTGCCACCAGGTCAGGGACGGACACTGAAGCTTTCTTT.

This clonotype was counted ten times or more. Here the CDR3 reads CASSLGSGGIYNEQFF. The CDR3 nucleotides read TGTGCCAGCAGCTTAGGTAGCGGGGGGATCTACAATGAGCAGTTCTTC. The rearrangement joins TRBV7-6 to TRBJ2-1; 10 nucleotides agree with TRBD2. Germline V gives CDR1 SGHVS, CDR2 FNYEAQ. CDR3 length equals 16 residues. V dropped 1 base and J dropped 3; count of bases not matched to a gene: 3.

This chain uses TRBV10-3 with TRBJ2-3; either TRBD1 or TRBD2 may fit D (5 bases each). The CDR3 has 14 residues. V gave up 8 bases and J gave up 2 bases, with 14 bases separating them. Germline assignment: CDR1 ENHRY and CDR2 SYGVKD. The CDR3 DNA sequence: TGTGCCATCGCGCTCCCGGGACCCACAGATACGCAGTATTTT. As protein: CAIALPGPTDTQYF.

This clonotype showed up just a few times. This chain connects TRBV27 to TRBJ2-7; 7 positions agree with TRBD1. The V gene end was trimmed by 5 bases and the J gene end by 1 base; junction bases not matched to a gene: 2. The germline V gene has CDR1 MNHEY and CDR2 SMNVEV (reference sequence). The CDR3 length is 13 residues. CDR3 loop: CASSHRGSYEQYV. The CDR3 coding sequence is TGTGCCAGCAGTCACAGGGGATCCTACGAGCAGTACGTC.

The genes are TRBV4-1 and TRBJ1-1, with D perhaps matching TRBD1 (5 bases). Germline lookup yields CDR1 MGHRA and CDR2 YSYEKL. This CDR3 has 15 amino acids. With 0 bases removed from V and 1 base from J, the gap between germline ends came to 9 bases. The DNA of the CDR3 is TGCGCCAGCAGCCAAGATCGAGGGACGAACACTGAAGCTTTCTTT. Translation: CASSQDRGTNTEAFF.

The chain uses TRBV7-9 and TRBJ1-1; no clear D gene. The CDR3 has 16 residues. Trimming cost V 2 bases and J 1 base, with 14 bases left between them. In germline, CDR1 is SEHNR, CDR2 FQNEAQ (reference sequence). This CDR3 is CASSLSPANWNTEAFF. In nucleotides, the CDR3 is TGTGCCAGCAGCTTATCACCCGCGAACTGGAACACTGAAGCTTTCTTT. Using reference TRBV7-9 and TRBJ1-1 for the parts outside the CDR3, the full variable domain is DTGVSQNPRHKITKRGQNVTFRCDPISEHNRLYWYRQTLGQGPEFLTYFQNEAQLEKSRLLSDRFSAERPKGSFSTLEIQRTEQGDSAMYLCASSLSPANWNTEAFFGQGTRLTVV.

CDR3 nucleotide sequence: TGTGCCAGCAGTTCAGGGGCTGGGGAGACCCAGTACTTC. This translates into CASSSGAGETQYF. The chain is built from TRBV7-2 and TRBJ2-5; weak D call: TRBD1 (6 bases). Germline assignment: CDR1 SGHTA and CDR2 FQGNSA. This CDR3 spans 13 amino acids. V lost 6 bases and J 5 bases, leaving 13 bases between the germline ends.

The table lists this clonotype with a few counts. The chain combines TRBV20-1 with TRBJ2-6; perhaps TRBD2 as D (5 bases). This CDR3 has 16 amino acids. V shed 0 bases and J shed 0 bases, with 9 bases lying between them. Germline V gene sequence: CDR1 DFQATT, CDR2 SNEGSKA (reference sequence). CDR3 sequence: CSARDEGASGANVLTF. The CDR3, as DNA: TGCAGTGCTAGAGATGAGGGCGCCTCTGGGGCCAACGTCCTGACTTTC.

The J gene is TRBJ2-7, the V gene TRBV28, with D possibly matching TRBD2 (6 bases). The CDR3 contains 13 residues. CDR1 and CDR2 from the germline V gene are MDHEN and SYDVKM. The ends were cut back, 3 bases at V and 0 bases at J, with 6 bases in the middle. The CDR3 sequence: CASSLDYSYEQYV. In nucleotides, the CDR3 is TGTGCCAGCAGTTTGGACTACTCCTACGAGCAGTACGTC.

This clonotype was seen many times. The chain joins TRBV7-2 to TRBJ1-5, with a tentative D call TRBD1 (6 bases). V was pared by 2 bases and J by 7 bases, with 9 bases between. CDR1 and CDR2 from the germline V gene are SGHTA and FQGNSA. The CDR3 contains 13 residues. The chain's CDR3 is CASSLNRDQPQHF. DNA for the CDR3: TGTGCCAGCAGCTTAAACAGGGACCAGCCCCAGCATTTT.

This clonotype was detected once. The rearrangement joins TRBV5-6 to TRBJ1-2, with 9 bases identical to TRBD1. Unmatched junction bases numbered 5, after V lost 7 bases and J lost 4 bases. This CDR3 contains 13 residues. CDR1 SGHDT and CDR2 YYEEEE come from the germline V gene. The CDR3 is CASGTGLSYGYTF. CDR3 coding DNA: TGTGCCAGCGGGACAGGGCTTAGCTATGGCTACACCTTC.

This rearrangement joins TRBV29-1 to TRBJ2-3; D may be TRBD1 (5 bases). The CDR3 is made up of 15 amino acids. The V gene lost 6 bases and the J gene lost 0 bases, with 16 bases spanning the gap. In germline, CDR1 is SQVTM, CDR2 ANQGSEA. CDR3 region: CSVQGLHTSTDTQYF. The DNA for the CDR3 is TGCAGCGTGCAGGGTCTTCACACTAGCACAGATACGCAGTATTTT.

The sample holds a few counts of this clonotype. J is TRBJ2-7 and V is TRBV6-2 or TRBV6-3; D tentatively fits TRBD1 or TRBD2 (5 bases each). The CDR3 runs to 13 residues. The germline gives CDR1 MNHEY, CDR2 SVGEGT. V lost 2 bases, J lost 3 bases, and 8 bases lay in between. CDR3 region: CASSYLGDYEQYV. CDR3 sequence (DNA): TGTGCCAGCAGTTACCTGGGGGACTACGAGCAGTACGTC.

This clonotype appeared a few times. This rearrangement joins TRBV6-5 to TRBJ2-3; D possibly corresponds to TRBD2 (7 bases). Per germline, CDR1 MNHEY and CDR2 SVGAGI. Trimming took off 7 bases at V and 3 bases at J, with 20 bases between the two ends. The CDR3 extends over 16 amino acids. Here the CDR3 reads CASTPWAGAGTDTQYF. The CDR3 DNA reads TGTGCCAGCACCCCCTGGGCGGGGGCAGGGACAGATACGCAGTATTTT.

This clonotype turned up a few times. The V and J genes are TRBV19 and TRBJ1-1, with a weak D call TRBD1 (5 bases). The CDR3 loop spans 15 amino acids. Germline V gives CDR1 LNHDA, CDR2 SQIVND (reference sequence). Trimming took off 1 base at V and 0 bases at J, with 9 bases between the two ends. CDR3 region: CASSIVGVMNTEAFF. CDR3 DNA: TGTGCCAGTAGTATAGTAGGGGTCATGAACACTGAAGCTTTCTTT. The complete variable domain, with remaining parts taken from reference TRBV19 and TRBJ1-1, reads DGGITQSPKYLFRKEGQNVTLSCEQNLNHDAMYWYRQDPGQGLRLIYYSQIVNDFQKGDIAEGYSVSREKKESFPLTVTSAQKNPTAFYLCASSIVGVMNTEAFFGQGTRLTVV.

This clonotype was counted only a few times. V usage is TRBV12-3 or TRBV12-4 and J usage is TRBJ1-1; D gene unclear. Between the trimmed V and J ends, which lost 7 bases and 6 bases, there was a span of 15 bases. The CDR3 consists of 13 residues. In nucleotides, the CDR3 is TGTGCCAGCACCGATCTAATCGGGGCTGAAGCTTTCTTT. Its translation: CASTDLIGAEAFF.

This clonotype was observed a few times. This rearrangement joins TRBV27 to TRBJ2-1; 7 bases are a match to TRBD2. Germline-derived CDR1 and CDR2 are MNHEY and SMNVEV (reference sequence). J gave up 0 bases and V 0 bases, and 8 bases lay outside the gene matches. This CDR3 is 18 amino acids long. The CDR3 region is CASSLSGGRARSYNEQFF. The CDR3 DNA follows: TGTGCCAGCAGTTTATCAGGAGGGAGGGCCCGCTCCTACAATGAGCAGTTCTTC.

This clonotype was seen more than once but under ten times. The CDR3: CASSLGTAKREQFF. CDR3 nucleotides: TGTGCCAGCAGCTTAGGGACGGCCAAACGTGAGCAGTTCTTC. V gene TRBV7-9 combines with J gene TRBJ2-1, with D unresolved. Trimming pared 1 base from V and 9 bases from J, leaving 13 bases between. The CDR3 is 14 amino acids. The germline V gene encodes CDR1 SEHNR and CDR2 FQNEAQ (reference sequence).

The chain recombines TRBV11-2 with TRBJ2-7; 9 nucleotides match TRBD2. The CDR3 covers 16 residues. The ends lost 4 bases at V and 6 bases at J; junction bases unmatched: 13. Germline lookup yields CDR1 SGHAT and CDR2 FQNNGV. The CDR3 protein is CASSSWTSVRNGEQYV. As DNA, the CDR3 is TGTGCCAGCAGCTCGTGGACTAGCGTGAGGAATGGCGAGCAGTACGTC.

The sample holds a few counts of this clonotype. The chain combines TRBV5-1 with TRBJ1-2; TRBD1 matches at 8 bases. Germline V gene sequence: CDR1 SGHRS, CDR2 YFSETQ. The CDR3 covers 12 residues. With V trimmed by 4 bases and J by 9 bases, 5 bases remained unmatched. In DNA form, the CDR3 reads TGCGCCAGCAGCATCCAGGGGGCGAGCTACACCTTC. Translation gives CASSIQGASYTF.

The chain has TRBV7-8 and TRBJ2-6; unclear D gene. Germline values: CDR1 SGHVS, CDR2 FQNEAQ. V dropped 6 bases and J dropped 4 bases, with 13 bases sitting between them. This CDR3 spans 15 amino acids. The CDR3: CASRRSRTGANVLTF. The CDR3 bases are TGTGCCAGCAGAAGAAGCAGAACCGGGGCCAACGTCCTGACTTTC.

This clonotype was found a few times. This chain links TRBV6-5 with TRBJ1-6, with D unclear. Looked up from germline, CDR1 is MNHEY and CDR2 is SVGAGI. Trimming cost V 0 bases and J 1 base, with 10 bases left between them. CDR3 length: 17 residues. The DNA for the CDR3 is TGTGCCAGCAGTTACTCGATACCGAATTCCTATAATTCACCCCTCCACTTT. Its protein is CASSYSIPNSYNSPLHF.

This clonotype has only a few counts. This sequence joins TRBV29-1 and TRBJ2-1; TRBD1 matches at 12 bases. J was trimmed by 7 bases and V by 7 bases; bases with no gene match: 8. The CDR3 totals 14 residues. Germline loops: CDR1 SQVTM, CDR2 ANQGSEA. CDR3 residues: CSASGQGARNEQFF. CDR3 sequence (DNA): TGCAGCGCTTCGGGACAGGGGGCCCGAAATGAGCAGTTCTTC.

V usage is TRBV3-2 and J usage is TRBJ1-1. TRBV3-2 is deemed a pseudogene. The CDR3 loop spans 18 amino acids. CDR3 sequence: CASSQDSTAYHMNTEAFF. The DNA of the CDR3 is TGTGCCAGCAGCCAAGATAGTACAGCTTACCATATGAACACTGAAGCTTTCTTT.

In this sample, this clonotype turned up a few times. This chain links TRBV28 with TRBJ1-1, with D tentatively TRBD1 (5 bases). Germline loops: CDR1 MDHEN, CDR2 SYDVKM. Trimming took 3 bases from V and 5 from J, leaving 13 bases between them. The CDR3 spans 14 residues. The CDR3 DNA is TGTGCCAGCAGTTTTGCCTTAGAGGGGACTGAAGCTTTCTTT. It codes for CASSFALEGTEAFF. Full variable domain (remainder filled in from reference TRBV28 and TRBJ1-1): DVKVTQSSRYLVKRTGEKVFLECVQDMDHENMFWYRQDPGLGLRLIYFSYDVKMKEKGDIPEGYSVSREKKERFSLILESASTNQTSMYLCASSFALEGTEAFFGQGTRLTVV.